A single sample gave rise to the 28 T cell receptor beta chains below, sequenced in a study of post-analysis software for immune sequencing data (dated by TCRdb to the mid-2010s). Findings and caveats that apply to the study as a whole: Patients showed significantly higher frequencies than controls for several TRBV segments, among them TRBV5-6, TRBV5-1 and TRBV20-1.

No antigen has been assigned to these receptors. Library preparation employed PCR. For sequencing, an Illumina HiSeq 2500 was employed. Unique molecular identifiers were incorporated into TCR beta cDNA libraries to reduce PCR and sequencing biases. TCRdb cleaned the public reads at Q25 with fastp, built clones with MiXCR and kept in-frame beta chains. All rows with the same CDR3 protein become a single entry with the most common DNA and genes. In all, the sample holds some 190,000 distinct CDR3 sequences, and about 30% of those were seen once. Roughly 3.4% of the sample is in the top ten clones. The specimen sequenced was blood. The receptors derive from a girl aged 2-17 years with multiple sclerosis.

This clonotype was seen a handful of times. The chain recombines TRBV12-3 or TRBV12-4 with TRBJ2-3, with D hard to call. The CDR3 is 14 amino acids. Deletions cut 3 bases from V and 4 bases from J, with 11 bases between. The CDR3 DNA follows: TGTGCCAGCAGTTTCGGCCCCAGCGCAGATACGCAGTATTTT. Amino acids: CASSFGPSADTQYF.

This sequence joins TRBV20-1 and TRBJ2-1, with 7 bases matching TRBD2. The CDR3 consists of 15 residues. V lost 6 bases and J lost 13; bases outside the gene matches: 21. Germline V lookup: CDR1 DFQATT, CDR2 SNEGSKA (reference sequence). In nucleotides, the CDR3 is TGCAGTGCGAGTCCGACTAGCTGGACTCGGGAGACCCAGTTCTTC. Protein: CSASPTSWTRETQFF.

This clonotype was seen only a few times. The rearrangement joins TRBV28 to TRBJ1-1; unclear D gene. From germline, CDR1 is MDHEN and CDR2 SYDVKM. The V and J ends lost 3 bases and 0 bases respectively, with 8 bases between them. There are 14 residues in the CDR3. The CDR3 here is CASSFREMNTEAFF. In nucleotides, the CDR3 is TGTGCCAGCAGTTTTCGGGAAATGAACACTGAAGCTTTCTTT.

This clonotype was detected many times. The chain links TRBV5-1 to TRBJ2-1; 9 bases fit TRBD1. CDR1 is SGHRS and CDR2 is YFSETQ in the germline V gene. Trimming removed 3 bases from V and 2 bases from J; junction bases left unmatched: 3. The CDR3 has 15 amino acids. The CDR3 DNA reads TGCGCCAGCAGCTCCACAGGGGGCCCCTACAATGAGCAGTTCTTC. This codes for CASSSTGGPYNEQFF.

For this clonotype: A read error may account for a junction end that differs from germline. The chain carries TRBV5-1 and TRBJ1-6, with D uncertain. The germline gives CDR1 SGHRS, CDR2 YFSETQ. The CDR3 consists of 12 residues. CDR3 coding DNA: TGCGCCAGTAGCCCGAACTTTTCACCCCCCCACTTT. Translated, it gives CASSPNFSPPHF.

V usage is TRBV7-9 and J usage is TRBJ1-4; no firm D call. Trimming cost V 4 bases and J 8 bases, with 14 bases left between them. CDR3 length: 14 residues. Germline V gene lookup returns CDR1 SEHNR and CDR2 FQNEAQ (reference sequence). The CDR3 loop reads CASSSHLGAEKLFF. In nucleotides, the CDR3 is TGTGCCAGCAGCTCCCACTTGGGAGCGGAAAAACTGTTTTTT.

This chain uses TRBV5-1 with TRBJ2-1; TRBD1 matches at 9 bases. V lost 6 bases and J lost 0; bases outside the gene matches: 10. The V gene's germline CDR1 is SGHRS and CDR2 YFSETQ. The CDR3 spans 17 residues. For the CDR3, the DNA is TGCGCCAGCAACTCCGACAGGGGGTCGTCCTCCTACAATGAGCAGTTCTTC. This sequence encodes CASNSDRGSSSYNEQFF.

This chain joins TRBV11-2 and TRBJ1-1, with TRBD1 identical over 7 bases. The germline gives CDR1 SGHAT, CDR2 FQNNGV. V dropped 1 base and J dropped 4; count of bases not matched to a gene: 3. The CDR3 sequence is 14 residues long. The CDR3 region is CASSLVSGGTEAFF. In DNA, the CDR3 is TGTGCCAGCAGCTTAGTATCAGGGGGCACTGAAGCTTTCTTT.

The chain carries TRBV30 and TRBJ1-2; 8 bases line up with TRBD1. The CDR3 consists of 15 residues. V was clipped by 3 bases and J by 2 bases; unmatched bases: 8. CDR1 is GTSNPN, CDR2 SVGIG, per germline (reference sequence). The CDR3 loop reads CAWRPIQGGNYGYTF. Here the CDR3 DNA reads TGTGCCTGGAGGCCGATACAGGGGGGGAACTATGGCTACACCTTC. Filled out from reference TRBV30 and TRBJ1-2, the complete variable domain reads SQTIHQWPATLVQPVGSPLSLECTVEGTSNPNLYWYRQAAGRGLQLLFYSVGIGQISSEVPQNLSASRPQDRQFILSSKKLLLSDSGFYLCAWRPIQGGNYGYTFGSGTRLTVV.

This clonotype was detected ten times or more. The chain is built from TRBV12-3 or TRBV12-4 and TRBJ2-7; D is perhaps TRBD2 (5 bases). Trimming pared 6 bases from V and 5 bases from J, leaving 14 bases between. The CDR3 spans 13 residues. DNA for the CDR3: TGTGCCAGCAGCCGTCGCGCCGGGGACGAGCAGTACTTC. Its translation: CASSRRAGDEQYF.

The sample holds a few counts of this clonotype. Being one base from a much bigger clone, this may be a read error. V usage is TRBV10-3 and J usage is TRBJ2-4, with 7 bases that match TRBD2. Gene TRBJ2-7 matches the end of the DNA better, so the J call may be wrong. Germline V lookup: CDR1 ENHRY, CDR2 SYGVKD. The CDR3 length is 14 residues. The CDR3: CATLSGWAVYEQYF. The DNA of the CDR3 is TGTGCCACTCTTAGCGGGTGGGCCGTTTACGAGCAGTACTTC.

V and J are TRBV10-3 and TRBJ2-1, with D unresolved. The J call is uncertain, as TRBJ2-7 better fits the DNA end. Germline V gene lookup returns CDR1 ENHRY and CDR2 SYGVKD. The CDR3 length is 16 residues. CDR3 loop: CAISDDKPVSYNEQYF. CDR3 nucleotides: TGTGCCATCAGTGACGACAAGCCTGTCTCCTACAATGAGCAGTACTTC.

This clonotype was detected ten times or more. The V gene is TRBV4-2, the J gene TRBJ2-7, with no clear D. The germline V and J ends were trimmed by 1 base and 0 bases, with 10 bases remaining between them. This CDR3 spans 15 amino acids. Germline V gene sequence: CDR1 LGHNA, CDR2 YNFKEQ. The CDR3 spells CASSQAWLPSYEQYF. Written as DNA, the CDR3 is TGTGCCAGCAGCCAAGCATGGCTACCCTCCTACGAGCAGTACTTC.

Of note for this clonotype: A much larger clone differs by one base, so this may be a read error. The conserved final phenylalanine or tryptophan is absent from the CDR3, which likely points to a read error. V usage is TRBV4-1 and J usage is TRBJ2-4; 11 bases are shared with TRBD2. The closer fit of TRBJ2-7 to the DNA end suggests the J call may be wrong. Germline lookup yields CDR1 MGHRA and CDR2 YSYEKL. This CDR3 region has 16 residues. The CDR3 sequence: CASSHALAGAYYEQYY. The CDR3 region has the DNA TGCGCCAGCAGCCACGCACTAGCGGGAGCATATTACGAGCAGTACTAC.

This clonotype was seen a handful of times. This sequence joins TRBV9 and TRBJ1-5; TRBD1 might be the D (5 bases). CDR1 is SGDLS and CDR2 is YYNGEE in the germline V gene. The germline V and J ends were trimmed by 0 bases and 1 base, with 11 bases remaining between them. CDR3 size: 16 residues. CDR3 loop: CASSVGGGGSNQPQHF. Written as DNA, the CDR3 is TGTGCCAGCAGCGTAGGCGGGGGTGGGAGCAATCAGCCCCAGCATTTT. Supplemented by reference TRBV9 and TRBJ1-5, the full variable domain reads DSGVTQTPKHLITATGQRVTLRCSPRSGDLSVYWYQQSLDQGLQFLIQYYNGEERAKGNILERFSAQQFPDLHSELNLSSLELGDSALYFCASSVGGGGSNQPQHFGDGTRLSIL.

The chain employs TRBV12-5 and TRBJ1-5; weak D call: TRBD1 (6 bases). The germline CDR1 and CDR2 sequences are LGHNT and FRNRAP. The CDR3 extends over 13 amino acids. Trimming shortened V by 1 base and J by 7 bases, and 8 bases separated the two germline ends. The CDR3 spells CASGLDRAQPQHF. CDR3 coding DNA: TGTGCTAGTGGTTTGGACAGGGCCCAGCCCCAGCATTTT.

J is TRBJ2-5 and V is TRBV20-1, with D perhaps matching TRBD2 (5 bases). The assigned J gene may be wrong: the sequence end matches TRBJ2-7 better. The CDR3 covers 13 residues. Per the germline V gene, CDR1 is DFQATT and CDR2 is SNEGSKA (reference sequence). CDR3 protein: CSARETVRGEQYF. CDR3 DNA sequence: TGCAGTGCTAGAGAAACGGTTCGGGGCGAGCAGTACTTC.

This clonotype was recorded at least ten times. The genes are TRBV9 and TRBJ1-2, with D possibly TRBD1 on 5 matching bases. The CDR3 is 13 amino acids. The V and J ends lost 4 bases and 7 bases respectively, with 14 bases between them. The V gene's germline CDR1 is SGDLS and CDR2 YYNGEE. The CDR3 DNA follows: TGTGCCAGCAGCCCCCCCGGGGGTCGTGGCTACACCTTC. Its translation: CASSPPGGRGYTF.

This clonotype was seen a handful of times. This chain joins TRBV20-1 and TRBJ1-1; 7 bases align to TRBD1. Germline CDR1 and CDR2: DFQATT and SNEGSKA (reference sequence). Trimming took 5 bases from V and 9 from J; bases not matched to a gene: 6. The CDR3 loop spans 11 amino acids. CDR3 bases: TGCAGTGCTTCCCGACAGGGAAAAGCTTTCTTT. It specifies CSASRQGKAFF.

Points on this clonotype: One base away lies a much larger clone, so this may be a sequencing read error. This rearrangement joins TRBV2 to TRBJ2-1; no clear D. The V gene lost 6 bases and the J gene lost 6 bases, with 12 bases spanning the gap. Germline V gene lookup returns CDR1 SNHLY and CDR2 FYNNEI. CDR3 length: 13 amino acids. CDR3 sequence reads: CASRFTNGNEQFF. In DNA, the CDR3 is TGTGCCAGCAGGTTCACTAACGGCAATGAGCAGTTCTTC.

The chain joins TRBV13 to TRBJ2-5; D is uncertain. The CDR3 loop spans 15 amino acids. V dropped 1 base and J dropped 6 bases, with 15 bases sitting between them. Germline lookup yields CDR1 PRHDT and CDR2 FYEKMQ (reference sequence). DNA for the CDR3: TGTGCCAGCAGCTTAGCATCGGGCGCAGCACAGACCCAGTACTTC. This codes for CASSLASGAAQTQYF.

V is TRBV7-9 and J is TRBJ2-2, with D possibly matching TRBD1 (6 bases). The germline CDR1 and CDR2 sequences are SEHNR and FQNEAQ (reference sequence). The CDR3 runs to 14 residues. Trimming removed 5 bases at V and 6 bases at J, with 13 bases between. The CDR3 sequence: CASSQPTGPGELFF. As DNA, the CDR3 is TGTGCCAGCAGCCAGCCGACAGGACCCGGGGAGCTGTTTTTT.

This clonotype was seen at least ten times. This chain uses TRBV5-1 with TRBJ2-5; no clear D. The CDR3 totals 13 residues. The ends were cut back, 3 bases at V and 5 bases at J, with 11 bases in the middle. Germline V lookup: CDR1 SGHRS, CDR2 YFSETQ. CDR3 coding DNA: TGCGCCAGCAGCTACGAGCAGAGGGAGACCCAGTACTTC. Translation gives CASSYEQRETQYF.

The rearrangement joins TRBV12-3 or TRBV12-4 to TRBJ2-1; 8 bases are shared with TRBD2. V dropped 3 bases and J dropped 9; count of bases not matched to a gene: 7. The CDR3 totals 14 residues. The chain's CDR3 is CASSFKREWGEQFF. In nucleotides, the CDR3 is TGTGCCAGCAGTTTCAAGCGGGAGTGGGGTGAGCAGTTCTTC.

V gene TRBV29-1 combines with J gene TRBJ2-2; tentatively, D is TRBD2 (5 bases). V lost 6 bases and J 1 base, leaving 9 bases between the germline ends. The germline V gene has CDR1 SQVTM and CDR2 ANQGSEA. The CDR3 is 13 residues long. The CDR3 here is CSVEARNTGELFF. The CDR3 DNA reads TGCAGCGTGGAGGCAAGGAACACCGGGGAGCTGTTTTTT.

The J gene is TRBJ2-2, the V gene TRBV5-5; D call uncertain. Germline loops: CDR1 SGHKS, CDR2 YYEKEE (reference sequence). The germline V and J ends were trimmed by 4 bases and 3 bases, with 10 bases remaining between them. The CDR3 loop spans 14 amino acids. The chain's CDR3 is CASSPRPHTGELFF. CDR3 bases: TGTGCCAGCAGCCCGCGCCCACACACCGGGGAGCTGTTTTTT.

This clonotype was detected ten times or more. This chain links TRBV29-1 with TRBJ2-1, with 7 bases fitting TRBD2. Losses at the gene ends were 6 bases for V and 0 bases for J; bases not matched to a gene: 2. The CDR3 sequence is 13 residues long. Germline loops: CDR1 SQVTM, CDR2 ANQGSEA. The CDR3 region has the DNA TGCAGCGTCGGGGGGAGCTCCTACAATGAGCAGTTCTTC. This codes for CSVGGSSYNEQFF.

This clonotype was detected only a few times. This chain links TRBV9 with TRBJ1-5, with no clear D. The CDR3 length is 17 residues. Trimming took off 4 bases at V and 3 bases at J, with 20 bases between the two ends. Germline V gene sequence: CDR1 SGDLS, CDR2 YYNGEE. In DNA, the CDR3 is TGTGCCAGCAGCCTGGAAGCCACATACTTACCCAATCAGCCCCAGCATTTT. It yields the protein CASSLEATYLPNQPQHF.